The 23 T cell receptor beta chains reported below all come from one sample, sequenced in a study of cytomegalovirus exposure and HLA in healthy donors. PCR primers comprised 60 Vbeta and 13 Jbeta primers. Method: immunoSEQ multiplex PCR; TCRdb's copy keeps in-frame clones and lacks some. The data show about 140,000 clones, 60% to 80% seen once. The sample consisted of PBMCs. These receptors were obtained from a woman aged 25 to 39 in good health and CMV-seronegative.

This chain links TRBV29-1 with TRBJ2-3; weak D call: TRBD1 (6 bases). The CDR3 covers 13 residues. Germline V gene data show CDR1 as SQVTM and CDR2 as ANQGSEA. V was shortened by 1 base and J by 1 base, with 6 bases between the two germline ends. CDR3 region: CSVEGQGTDTQYF. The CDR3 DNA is TGCAGCGTTGAAGGACAGGGCACAGATACGCAGTATTTT.

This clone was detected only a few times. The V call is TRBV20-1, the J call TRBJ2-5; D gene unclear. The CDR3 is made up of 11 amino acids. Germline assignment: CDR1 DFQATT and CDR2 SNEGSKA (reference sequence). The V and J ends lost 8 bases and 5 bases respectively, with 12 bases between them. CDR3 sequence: CSINRGETQYF. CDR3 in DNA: TGCAGTATTAATCGCGGCGAGACCCAGTACTTC.

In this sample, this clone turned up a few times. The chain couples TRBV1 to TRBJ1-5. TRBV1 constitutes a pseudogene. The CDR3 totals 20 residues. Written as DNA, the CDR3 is TGCACCAGCAGCCTTCCGGTGTATCGGACTCTGTATGGAGTCAATCAGCCCCAGCATTTT. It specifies CTSSLPVYRTLYGVNQPQHF.

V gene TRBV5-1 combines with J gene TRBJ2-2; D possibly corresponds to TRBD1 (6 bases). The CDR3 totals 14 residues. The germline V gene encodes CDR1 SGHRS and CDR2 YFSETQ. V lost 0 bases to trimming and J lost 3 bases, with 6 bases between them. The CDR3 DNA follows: TGCGCCAGCAGCTTGGACAGGGACACCGGGGAGCTGTTTTTT. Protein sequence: CASSLDRDTGELFF.

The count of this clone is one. The DNA of the CDR3 is TGCAGCGTTTACTCAACTCCGGACAGAATGGTTACATTGAAGCCCCAGCATTTT. Its translation is CSVYSTPDRMVTLKPQHF. The chain couples TRBV29-1 to TRBJ1-5, with a weak D call TRBD1 (6 bases). The V gene's germline CDR1 is SQVTM and CDR2 ANQGSEA. The CDR3 contains 18 residues. With 5 bases removed from V and 8 bases from J, the gap between germline ends came to 31 bases.

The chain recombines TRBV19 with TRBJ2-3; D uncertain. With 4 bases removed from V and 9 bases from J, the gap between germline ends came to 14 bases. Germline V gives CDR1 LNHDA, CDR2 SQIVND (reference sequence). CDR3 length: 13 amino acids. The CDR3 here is CASSTRVAQTQYF. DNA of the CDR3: TGTGCCAGTAGTACTCGGGTCGCCCAGACGCAGTATTTT.

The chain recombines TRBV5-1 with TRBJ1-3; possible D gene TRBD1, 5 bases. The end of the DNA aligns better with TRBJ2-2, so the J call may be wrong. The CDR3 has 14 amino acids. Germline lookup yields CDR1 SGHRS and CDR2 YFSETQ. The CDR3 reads CASSGTGNTGELFF. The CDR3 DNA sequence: TGCGCCAGCAGCGGAACAGGGAACACCGGGGAGCTGTTTTTT.

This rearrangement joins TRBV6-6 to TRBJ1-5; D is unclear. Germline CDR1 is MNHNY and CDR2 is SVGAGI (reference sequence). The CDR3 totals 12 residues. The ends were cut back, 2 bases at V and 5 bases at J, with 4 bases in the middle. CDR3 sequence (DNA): TGTGCCAGCAGTTACCCTGATCAGCCCCAGCATTTT. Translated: CASSYPDQPQHF.

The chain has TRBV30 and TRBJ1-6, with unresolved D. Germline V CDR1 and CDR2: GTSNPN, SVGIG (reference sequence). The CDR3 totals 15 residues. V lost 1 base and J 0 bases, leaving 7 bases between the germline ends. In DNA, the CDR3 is TGTGCCTGGAGTGAACAGAGCTCCTATAATTCACCCCTCCACTTT. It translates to CAWSEQSSYNSPLHF.

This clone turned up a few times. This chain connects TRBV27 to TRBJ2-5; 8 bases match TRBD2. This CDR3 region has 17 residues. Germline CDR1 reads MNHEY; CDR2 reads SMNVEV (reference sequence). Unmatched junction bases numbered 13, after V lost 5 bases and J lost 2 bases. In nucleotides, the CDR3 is TGTGCCAGCAGTCCCGACCCGACCATAGCGGGGCAAGAGACCCAGTACTTC. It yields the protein CASSPDPTIAGQETQYF.

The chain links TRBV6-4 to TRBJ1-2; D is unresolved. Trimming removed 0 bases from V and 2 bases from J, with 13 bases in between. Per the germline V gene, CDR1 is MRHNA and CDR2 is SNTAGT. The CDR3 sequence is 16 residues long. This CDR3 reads CASSDSMVGENYGYTF. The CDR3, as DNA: TGTGCCAGCAGTGACTCGATGGTCGGGGAAAACTATGGCTACACCTTC.

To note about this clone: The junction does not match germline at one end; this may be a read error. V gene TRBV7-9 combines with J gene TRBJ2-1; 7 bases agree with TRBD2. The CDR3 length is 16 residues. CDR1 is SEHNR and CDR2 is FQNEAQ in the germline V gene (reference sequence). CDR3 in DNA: TGTTCCAGCAGCTTAGCGGCGGGGGTGGCCTACAATGAGCAGTTCTTC. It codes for CSSSLAAGVAYNEQFF. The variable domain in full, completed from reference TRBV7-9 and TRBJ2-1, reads DTGVSQNPRHKITKRGQNVTFRCDPISEHNRLYWYRQTLGQGPEFLTYFQNEAQLEKSRLLSDRFSAERPKGSFSTLEIQRTEQGDSAMYLCSSSLAAGVAYNEQFFGPGTRLTVL.

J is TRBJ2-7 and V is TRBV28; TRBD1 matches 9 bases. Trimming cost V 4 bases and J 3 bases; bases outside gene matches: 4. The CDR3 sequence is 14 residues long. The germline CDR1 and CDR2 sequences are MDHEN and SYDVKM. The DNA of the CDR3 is TGTGCCAGCAGTTATCTGACAGGGGGCTACGAGCAGTACTTC. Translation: CASSYLTGGYEQYF.

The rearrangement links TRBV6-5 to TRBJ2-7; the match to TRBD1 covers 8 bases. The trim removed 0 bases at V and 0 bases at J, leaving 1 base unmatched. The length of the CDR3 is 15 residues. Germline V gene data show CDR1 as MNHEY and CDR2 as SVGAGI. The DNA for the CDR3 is TGTGCCAGCAGTTACTCGACAGGGGACTCCTACGAGCAGTACTTC. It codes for CASSYSTGDSYEQYF.

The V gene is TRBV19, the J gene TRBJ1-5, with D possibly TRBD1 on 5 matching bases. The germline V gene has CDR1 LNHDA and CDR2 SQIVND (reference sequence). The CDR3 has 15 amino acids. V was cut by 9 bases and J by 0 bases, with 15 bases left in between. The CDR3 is CASLKQGSSNQPQHF. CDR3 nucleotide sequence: TGTGCCAGCCTCAAGCAGGGATCTAGCAATCAGCCCCAGCATTTT. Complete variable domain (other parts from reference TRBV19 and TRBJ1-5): DGGITQSPKYLFRKEGQNVTLSCEQNLNHDAMYWYRQDPGQGLRLIYYSQIVNDFQKGDIAEGYSVSREKKESFPLTVTSAQKNPTAFYLCASLKQGSSNQPQHFGDGTRLSIL.

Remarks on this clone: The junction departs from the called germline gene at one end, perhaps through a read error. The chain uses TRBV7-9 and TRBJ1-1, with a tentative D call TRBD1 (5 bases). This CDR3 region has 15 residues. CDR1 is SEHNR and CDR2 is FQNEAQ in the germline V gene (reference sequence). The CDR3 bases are TGTTCCAGCAGCTTATGGCAGGGTCTGAACACTGAAGCTTTCTTT. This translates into CSSSLWQGLNTEAFF.

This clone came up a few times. Here the CDR3 DNA reads TGTGCCAGCAGCCCGGAGGGGCCCGGGGAGCTGTTTTTT. It specifies CASSPEGPGELFF. The chain is built from TRBV4-2 and TRBJ2-2; D might be TRBD2 (6 bases). CDR1 is LGHNA, CDR2 YNFKEQ, per germline. With 4 bases removed from V and 6 bases from J, the gap between germline ends came to 9 bases. CDR3 length equals 13 residues.

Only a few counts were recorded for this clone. This CDR3 reads CAWSVLTTNYGYTF. CDR3 nucleotide sequence: TGTGCCTGGAGTGTACTTACGACTAACTATGGCTACACCTTC. The chain employs TRBV30 and TRBJ1-2; D is uncertain. The CDR3 covers 14 residues. Per the germline V gene, CDR1 is GTSNPN and CDR2 is SVGIG (reference sequence). Trimming pared 0 bases from V and 0 bases from J, leaving 8 bases between. The full variable domain, with the rest looked up from reference TRBV30 and TRBJ1-2, is SQTIHQWPATLVQPVGSPLSLECTVEGTSNPNLYWYRQAAGRGLQLLFYSVGIGQISSEVPQNLSASRPQDRQFILSSKKLLLSDSGFYLCAWSVLTTNYGYTFGSGTRLTVV.

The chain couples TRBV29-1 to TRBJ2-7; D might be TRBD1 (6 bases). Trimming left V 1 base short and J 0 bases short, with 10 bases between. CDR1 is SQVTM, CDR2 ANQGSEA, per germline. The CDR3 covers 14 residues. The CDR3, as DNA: TGCAGCGTTGAAGGGTTGGGGGCCTCCTACGAGCAGTACTTC. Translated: CSVEGLGASYEQYF.

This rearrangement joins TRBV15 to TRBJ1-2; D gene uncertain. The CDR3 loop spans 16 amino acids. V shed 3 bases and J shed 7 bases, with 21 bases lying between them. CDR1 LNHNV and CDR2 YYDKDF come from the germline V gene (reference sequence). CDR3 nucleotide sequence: TGTGCCACCAGCAGCCCCCGTCGCGGTCTCAATCCTGGCTACACCTTC. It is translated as CATSSPRRGLNPGYTF.

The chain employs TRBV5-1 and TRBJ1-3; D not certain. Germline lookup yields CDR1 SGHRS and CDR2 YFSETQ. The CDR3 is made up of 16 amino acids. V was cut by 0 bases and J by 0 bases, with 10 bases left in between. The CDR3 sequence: CASSLEAGDSGNTIYF. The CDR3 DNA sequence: TGCGCCAGCAGCTTGGAGGCGGGAGACTCTGGAAACACCATATATTTT. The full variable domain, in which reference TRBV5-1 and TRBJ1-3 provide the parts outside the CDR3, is KAGVTQTPRYLIKTRGQQVTLSCSPISGHRSVSWYQQTPGQGLQFLFEYFSETQRNKGNFPGRFSGRQFSNSRSEMNVSTLELGDSALYLCASSLEAGDSGNTIYFGEGSWLTVV.

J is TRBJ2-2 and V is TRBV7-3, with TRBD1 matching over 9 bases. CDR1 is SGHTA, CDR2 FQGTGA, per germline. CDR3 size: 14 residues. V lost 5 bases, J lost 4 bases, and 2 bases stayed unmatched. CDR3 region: CASSLGQGTGELFF. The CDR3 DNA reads TGTGCCAGCAGCCTGGGACAGGGCACCGGGGAGCTGTTTTTT.

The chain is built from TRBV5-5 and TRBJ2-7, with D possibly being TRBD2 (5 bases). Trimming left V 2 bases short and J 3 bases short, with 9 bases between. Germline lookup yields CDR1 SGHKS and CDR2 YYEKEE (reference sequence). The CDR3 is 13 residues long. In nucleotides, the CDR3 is TGTGCCAGCAGCTTCTCCGGGAACTACGAGCAGTACTTC. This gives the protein CASSFSGNYEQYF.